This TCR beta chain was recorded in a study of human T cells and chemical hapten exposure. This CDR3 is built from 13 residues. Germline lookup yields CDR1 SQVTM and CDR2 ANQGSEA. With V trimmed by 4 bases and J by 10 bases, 7 bases remained unmatched. Time point of the sample: healthy volunteer bleed at 6 weeks. The study extracted total RNA from unfractionated whole blood. The library labeled individual cDNA molecules by adding unique molecular identifiers to them. Original processing notes: TCR counts had a median of approximately 96,000 per sample and spanned roughly 23,224 to 690,600. In TCRdb, the RACE reads were re-called with MiXCR into one record per CDR3 protein. What appears here as the V and J calls and clone size reflects TCRdb's work, not the paper's. Of roughly 75,000 distinct CDR3 sequences listed, 7% to 9.5% are singletons. This clonotype was recorded many times. The antigen is undetermined.

Study-wide points: There was no change with DPC sensitization in TCRs above 1 in 1000 frequency.

This TCR came from a female donor in good health. Some clones in this sample may be carry-over from other donors' samples. This chain joins TRBV29-1 and TRBJ1-1, with TRBD1 matching over 12 bases. Input material: whole blood. As DNA, the CDR3 is TGCAGCGTTGGCAACCGGGACAGGGGGCCAGCTTTCTTT. It is translated as CSVGNRDRGPAFF.